This entry lists 24 T cell receptor beta chains sequenced from one sample in a study of molecular identifiers for immune sequencing clone quantification. From the PCR reads, TCRdb called clonotypes with MiXCR, one entry per CDR3 protein. The sample shows around 470,000 distinct CDR3 sequences, around 23% of them seen only once. Sequenced sample: naive CD8+ T cells from blood, with Jurkat cell RNA spiked in. Subset meaning: FACS-sorted CD8+CD4-CCR7+CD45RA+ naive T cells. The receptor source for this set is a human donor in good health. Some libraries in this study had Jurkat cell RNA spiked in.

The rearrangement links TRBV12-3 or TRBV12-4 to TRBJ1-1, with TRBD1 matching 9 bases. J was trimmed by 6 bases and V by 6 bases; bases with no gene match: 14. The CDR3 is 16 amino acids. CDR3 DNA: TGTGCCAGCAGCCCGCCGAGGACAGGGGCCTCCGCTGAAGCTTTCTTT. It specifies CASSPPRTGASAEAFF.

Remarks on this clonotype: A much bigger clone sits one base away, suggesting this may be a read error. The CDR3 protein is CASSLTDFKQETQHF. CDR3 bases: TGTGCCAGCAGCCTCACGGACTTCAAGCAAGAGACCCAGCACTTC. The chain couples TRBV7-8 to TRBJ2-5; D possibly corresponds to TRBD2 (5 bases). This CDR3 is built from 15 residues. Germline CDR1 SGHVS, CDR2 FQNEAQ.

This clonotype was observed a few times. This rearrangement joins TRBV7-3 to TRBJ1-6, with D possibly being TRBD1 (5 bases). V lost 5 bases and J 9 bases, leaving 11 bases between the germline ends. The CDR3 is 13 amino acids. Germline V gene data show CDR1 as SGHTA and CDR2 as FQGTGA. This chain's CDR3 is CASSLGGGSPLHF. The CDR3, as DNA: TGTGCCAGCAGCCTCGGTGGGGGTTCACCCCTCCACTTT.

This clonotype has at least ten counts. V is TRBV6-1 and J is TRBJ2-3; 9 nucleotides line up with TRBD2. The V gene's germline CDR1 is MNHNS and CDR2 SASEGT. V dropped 6 bases and J dropped 0; count of bases not matched to a gene: 13. The CDR3 is made up of 18 amino acids. The CDR3 nucleotides read TGTGCCAGCAGCCTCCTGGGGGCTAGCGGGACTAGCACAGATACGCAGTATTTT. Encoded protein: CASSLLGASGTSTDTQYF.

With regard to this clonotype: Just one base apart from a much larger clone, this may be a read error. The chain carries TRBV7-6 and TRBJ2-1, with 7 bases that match TRBD1. CDR1 and CDR2 from the germline V gene are SGHVS and FNYEAQ. CDR3 length: 15 residues. CDR3 DNA sequence: TGTGCCAGCAGCCCAGAGAGGGACAGCTACAATGAGCAGTGCTTC. It specifies CASSPERDSYNEQCF.

This chain links TRBV5-6 with TRBJ2-1; 8 nucleotides align to TRBD2. V trimming: 0 bases; J trimming: 12 bases; junction bases outside the gene matches: 5. Germline loops: CDR1 SGHDT, CDR2 YYEEEE. The CDR3 spans 13 residues. CDR3 DNA sequence: TGTGCCAGCAGCTTGGCGGGAGGGCCGGGGCAGTTCTTC. Translated: CASSLAGGPGQFF.

The rearrangement links TRBV20-1 to TRBJ2-7; D might be TRBD1 (5 bases). There are 11 residues in the CDR3. Deletions cut 8 bases from V and 6 bases from J, with 14 bases between. Germline V lookup: CDR1 DFQATT, CDR2 SNEGSKA (reference sequence). CDR3 coding DNA: TGCAGTCGGATCAGGGTTGGCGAGCAGTACTTC. Amino acid sequence: CSRIRVGEQYF.

This clonotype was recorded many times. This chain uses TRBV29-1 with TRBJ1-1; the match to TRBD1 covers 8 bases. J gave up 1 base and V 5 bases, and 12 bases lay outside the gene matches. The CDR3 is 16 amino acids. Germline V gene sequence: CDR1 SQVTM, CDR2 ANQGSEA. CDR3 nucleotides: TGCAGCGTTAAAAAGACAGGGGTTCAACAGAACACTGAAGCTTTCTTT. This translates into CSVKKTGVQQNTEAFF.

This clonotype appeared many times. The gene calls are TRBV29-1 and TRBJ2-7; the D call may be TRBD1 or TRBD2 (5 bases each). Germline V gives CDR1 SQVTM, CDR2 ANQGSEA. V lost 6 bases, J lost 5 bases, and 14 bases lay in between. This CDR3 has 12 residues. The CDR3: CSVRGGRHEQYF. The CDR3 coding sequence is TGCAGCGTGAGGGGCGGCCGCCACGAGCAGTACTTC.

This clonotype was observed many times. The V gene is TRBV9, the J gene TRBJ2-2; D is unclear. There are 17 residues in the CDR3. V was cut by 3 bases and J by 0 bases, with 15 bases left in between. CDR1 is SGDLS and CDR2 is YYNGEE in the germline V gene. CDR3 coding DNA: TGTGCCAGCAGCGGCCCCGCGGCGGCCCCGAACACCGGGGAGCTGTTTTTT. Its translation: CASSGPAAAPNTGELFF.

This clonotype was detected only a few times. The rearrangement joins TRBV27 to TRBJ2-5, with D perhaps matching TRBD2 (5 bases). V dropped 4 bases and J dropped 1 base, with 10 bases sitting between them. The CDR3 sequence is 14 residues long. CDR1 is MNHEY, CDR2 SMNVEV, per germline (reference sequence). The CDR3 sequence: CASSSRGSQETQYF. The CDR3 DNA follows: TGTGCCAGCAGTTCCCGGGGAAGCCAAGAGACCCAGTACTTC.

Comments on this clonotype: A much larger clone is a single base away; this may be a read error. V and J are TRBV5-1 and TRBJ2-2; D perhaps matches TRBD1 (6 bases). The CDR3 extends over 18 amino acids. CDR1 is SGHRS, CDR2 YFSETQ, per germline. CDR3 DNA: TGCGCCAGCAGCTTGGAGCCAGGGGACCCGTCGAACACCAGGGAGCTGTTTTTT. Protein: CASSLEPGDPSNTRELFF.

The chain couples TRBV5-6 to TRBJ1-5; tentative D call: TRBD1 (6 bases). The ends were cut back, 3 bases at V and 4 bases at J, with 14 bases in the middle. Germline values: CDR1 SGHDT, CDR2 YYEEEE. CDR3 length: 15 amino acids. This CDR3 is CASSSDGGRNQPQHF. The CDR3 region has the DNA TGTGCCAGCAGCTCCGACGGGGGGCGGAATCAGCCCCAGCATTTT.

CDR3 protein: CATSRAQGESGNTIYF. The CDR3 DNA reads as TGTGCCACCAGCAGAGCCCAGGGGGAATCTGGAAACACCATATATTTT. This chain uses TRBV15 with TRBJ1-3; TRBD1 matches at 7 bases. The V and J ends lost 1 base and 1 base, in that order; junction bases with no gene match: 4. The CDR3 sequence is 16 residues long. The germline V gene has CDR1 LNHNV and CDR2 YYDKDF (reference sequence).

Remarks on this clonotype: This could be a read error, since a much larger clone is one nucleotide away. This likely comes from a read error, as the CDR3 has no conserved phenylalanine or tryptophan at its end. CDR3 DNA: TGCGCCAGCAGCCAAGAGGGCTCGGGGACTGAAGCTTTCCTT. It translates to CASSQEGSGTEAFL. This sequence joins TRBV4-3 and TRBJ1-1, with no clear D. Germline V gene data show CDR1 as LGHNA and CDR2 as YSLEER. Trimming took off 0 bases at V and 5 bases at J, with 10 bases between the two ends. CDR3 size: 14 residues.

This clonotype was picked up a small number of times. The chain couples TRBV6-2 or TRBV6-3 to TRBJ2-6; D gene unclear. Germline CDR1 and CDR2: MNHEY and SVGEGT. Trimming pared 7 bases from V and 0 bases from J, leaving 16 bases between. The length of the CDR3 is 17 residues. Here the CDR3 reads CASNYEVLGSGANVLTF. CDR3 in DNA: TGTGCCAGCAATTATGAGGTATTGGGCTCTGGGGCCAACGTCCTGACTTTC.

The DNA of the CDR3 is TGTGCCAGCGGGTTAGGCCCCGCTACTGAAGCTTTCTTT. This gives the protein CASGLGPATEAFF. This chain links TRBV12-3 or TRBV12-4 with TRBJ1-1; D gene ambiguous. Trimming took 8 bases from V and 5 from J, leaving 15 bases between them. The CDR3 has 13 amino acids.

The chain combines TRBV7-9 with TRBJ1-1; no clear D. Germline V gene lookup returns CDR1 SEHNR and CDR2 FQNEAQ (reference sequence). CDR3 size: 12 residues. Between the trimmed V and J ends, which lost 4 bases and 6 bases, there was a span of 9 bases. This CDR3 reads CASSSLVPEAFF. CDR3 nucleotide sequence: TGTGCCAGCAGCTCTCTGGTCCCTGAAGCTTTCTTT.

This clonotype was detected only a few times. The rearrangement joins TRBV14 to TRBJ2-7; 9 bases map to TRBD2. Germline CDR1 SGHDN, CDR2 FVKESK. V lost 5 bases, J lost 6 bases, and 11 bases stayed unmatched. The CDR3 is made up of 15 amino acids. CDR3 nucleotides: TGTGCCAGCAGCTTACGACTAGCGGAATATTCCGAGCAGTACTTC. Protein sequence: CASSLRLAEYSEQYF.

This clonotype was detected a few times. This chain joins TRBV19 and TRBJ2-5, with D possibly being TRBD1 (5 bases). Germline values: CDR1 LNHDA, CDR2 SQIVND (reference sequence). The CDR3 length is 15 residues. The V and J ends lost 9 bases and 1 base respectively, with 18 bases between them. As DNA, the CDR3 is TGTGCCAGCACCGACAGCGCTGCACCCCAAGAGACCCAGTACTTC. Translated: CASTDSAAPQETQYF.

This chain connects TRBV4-2 to TRBJ2-3, with 10 positions matching TRBD2. V gave up 1 base and J gave up 2 bases; unmatched junction bases: 3. This CDR3 region has 16 residues. Germline V gene data show CDR1 as LGHNA and CDR2 as YNFKEQ. CDR3 DNA: TGTGCCAGCAGCCAAGTCACTAGCGGGAACACAGATACGCAGTATTTT. Encoded protein: CASSQVTSGNTDTQYF.

There are many counts of this clonotype. V usage is TRBV4-3 and J usage is TRBJ2-7, with D possibly called TRBD1 or TRBD2 (5 bases each). Per germline, CDR1 LGHNA and CDR2 YSLEER. The CDR3 loop spans 14 amino acids. V gave up 4 bases and J gave up 7 bases, with 17 bases separating them. In DNA, the CDR3 is TGCGCCAGCAGCCCGTATCCGGGGCATTGGGAGCAGTACTTC. It codes for CASSPYPGHWEQYF.

The genes are TRBV12-3 or TRBV12-4 and TRBJ2-1; TRBD2 agrees at 12 bases. This CDR3 is 19 amino acids long. J was trimmed by 3 bases and V by 3 bases; bases with no gene match: 12. The CDR3 spells CASSLSAYRTSGVYNEQFF. Here the CDR3 DNA reads TGTGCCAGCAGTTTGTCCGCCTATCGGACTAGCGGGGTCTACAATGAGCAGTTCTTC.

This clonotype has just a few counts. This chain uses TRBV20-1 with TRBJ2-7; 12 bases are shared with TRBD2. The V gene end was trimmed by 5 bases and the J gene end by 4 bases; junction bases not matched to a gene: 6. From germline, CDR1 is DFQATT and CDR2 SNEGSKA (reference sequence). The CDR3 is made up of 14 amino acids. The CDR3 is CSALRTSGEYEQYF. CDR3 coding DNA: TGCAGTGCTCTCCGGACTAGCGGGGAATACGAGCAGTACTTC.